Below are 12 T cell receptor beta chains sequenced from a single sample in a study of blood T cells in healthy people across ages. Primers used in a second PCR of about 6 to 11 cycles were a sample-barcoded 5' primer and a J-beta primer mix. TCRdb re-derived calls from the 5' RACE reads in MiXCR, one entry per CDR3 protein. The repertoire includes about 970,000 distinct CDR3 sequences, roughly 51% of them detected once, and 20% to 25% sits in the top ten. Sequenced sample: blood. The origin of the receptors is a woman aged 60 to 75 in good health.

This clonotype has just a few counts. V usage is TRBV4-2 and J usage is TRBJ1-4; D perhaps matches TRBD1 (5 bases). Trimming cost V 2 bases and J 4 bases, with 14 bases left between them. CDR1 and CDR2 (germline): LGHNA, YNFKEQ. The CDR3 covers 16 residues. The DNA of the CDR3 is TGTGCCAGCAGCCAAACTGGGCCAGGGCTTAATGAAAAACTGTTTTTT. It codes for CASSQTGPGLNEKLFF.

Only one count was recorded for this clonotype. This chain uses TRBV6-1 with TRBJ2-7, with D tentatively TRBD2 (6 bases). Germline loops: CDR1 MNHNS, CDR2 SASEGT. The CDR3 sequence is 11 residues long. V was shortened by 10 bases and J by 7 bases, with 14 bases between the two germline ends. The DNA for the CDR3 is TGTGCCAACGGGGGACGCTATGAGCAGTACTTC. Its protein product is CANGGRYEQYF.

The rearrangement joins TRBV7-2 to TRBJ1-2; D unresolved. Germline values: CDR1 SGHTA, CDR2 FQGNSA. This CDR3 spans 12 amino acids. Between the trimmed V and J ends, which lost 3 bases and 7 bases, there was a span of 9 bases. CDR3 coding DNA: TGTGCCAGCAGCTTGGTCGCTGGTGGCTACACCTTC. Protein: CASSLVAGGYTF. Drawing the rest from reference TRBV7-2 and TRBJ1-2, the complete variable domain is GAGVSQSPSNKVTEKGKDVELRCDPISGHTALYWYRQSLGQGLEFLIYFQGNSAPDKSGLPSDRFSAERTGGSVSTLTIQRTQQEDSAVYLCASSLVAGGYTFGSGTRLTVV.

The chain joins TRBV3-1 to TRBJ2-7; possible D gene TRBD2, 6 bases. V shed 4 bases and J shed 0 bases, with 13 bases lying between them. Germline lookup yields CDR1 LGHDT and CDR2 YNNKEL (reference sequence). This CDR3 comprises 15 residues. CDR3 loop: CASSPGRRSSYEQYF. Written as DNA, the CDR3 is TGTGCCAGCAGCCCGGGGAGGAGGAGCTCCTACGAGCAGTACTTC.

The CDR3 DNA sequence: TGTGCCAGTAAGCGGAAGAGCTTAGACTACGAGCAGTACTTC. Translated, it gives CASKRKSLDYEQYF. The chain has TRBV19 and TRBJ2-7; possibly TRBD2 for D (5 bases). This CDR3 contains 14 residues. V was pared by 7 bases and J by 3 bases, with 16 bases between. CDR1 is LNHDA and CDR2 is SQIVND in the germline V gene (reference sequence).

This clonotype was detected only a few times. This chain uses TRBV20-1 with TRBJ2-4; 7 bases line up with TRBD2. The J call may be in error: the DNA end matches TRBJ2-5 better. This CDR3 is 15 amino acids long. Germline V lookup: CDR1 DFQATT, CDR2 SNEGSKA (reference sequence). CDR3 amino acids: CSAPTWTGGRETQYF. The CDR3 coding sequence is TGCAGTGCGCCTACCTGGACGGGGGGTCGGGAGACCCAGTACTTC.

This CDR3 is CASSLAGQGALYEQYF. In DNA, the CDR3 is TGTGCCAGCAGCTTAGCCGGGCAGGGGGCTCTCTACGAGCAGTACTTC. The chain carries TRBV11-2 and TRBJ2-7; 8 positions agree with TRBD1. The CDR3 consists of 16 residues. The junction had 8 bases not matched to a gene; V was cut back by 1 base and J by 3 bases. Germline values: CDR1 SGHAT, CDR2 FQNNGV.

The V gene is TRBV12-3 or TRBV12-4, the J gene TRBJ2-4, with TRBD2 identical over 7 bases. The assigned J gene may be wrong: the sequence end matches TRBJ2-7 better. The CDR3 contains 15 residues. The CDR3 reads CASSLGAGALSEQYF. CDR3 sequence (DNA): TGTGCCAGCAGTTTAGGGGCGGGAGCGCTCTCCGAGCAGTACTTC.

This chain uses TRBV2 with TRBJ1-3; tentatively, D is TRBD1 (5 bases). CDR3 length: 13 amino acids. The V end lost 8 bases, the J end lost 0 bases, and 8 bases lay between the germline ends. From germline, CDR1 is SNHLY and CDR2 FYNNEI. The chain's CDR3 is CASAQGSGNTIYF. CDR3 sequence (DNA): TGTGCCAGCGCCCAGGGCTCTGGAAACACCATATATTTT.

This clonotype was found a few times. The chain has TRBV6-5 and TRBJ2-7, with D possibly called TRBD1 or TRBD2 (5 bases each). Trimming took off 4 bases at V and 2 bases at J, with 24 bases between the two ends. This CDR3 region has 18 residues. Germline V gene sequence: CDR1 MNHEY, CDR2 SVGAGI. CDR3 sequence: CASSFSVRDRDQAYEQYF. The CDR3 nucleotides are TGTGCCAGCAGTTTTTCCGTCCGCGACCGGGACCAGGCCTACGAGCAGTACTTC.

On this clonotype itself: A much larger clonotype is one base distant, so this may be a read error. For the CDR3, the DNA is TGCAGTGACAGAGAGACACTTGGGACTAGCAACGAGCAGTACTTC. As protein: CSDRETLGTSNEQYF. This sequence joins TRBV20-1 and TRBJ2-5; 9 bases fit TRBD2. The DNA end is a closer match to TRBJ2-7, so the J assignment may be wrong. In germline, CDR1 is DFQATT, CDR2 SNEGSKA (reference sequence). This CDR3 is 15 amino acids long.

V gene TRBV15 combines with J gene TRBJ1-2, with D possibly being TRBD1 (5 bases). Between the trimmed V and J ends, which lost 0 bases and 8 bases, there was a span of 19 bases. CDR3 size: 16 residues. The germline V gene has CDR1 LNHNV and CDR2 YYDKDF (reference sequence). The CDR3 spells CATSRDSNFRVRGYTF. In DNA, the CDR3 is TGTGCCACCAGCAGAGATTCTAATTTCAGGGTTAGGGGCTACACCTTC.